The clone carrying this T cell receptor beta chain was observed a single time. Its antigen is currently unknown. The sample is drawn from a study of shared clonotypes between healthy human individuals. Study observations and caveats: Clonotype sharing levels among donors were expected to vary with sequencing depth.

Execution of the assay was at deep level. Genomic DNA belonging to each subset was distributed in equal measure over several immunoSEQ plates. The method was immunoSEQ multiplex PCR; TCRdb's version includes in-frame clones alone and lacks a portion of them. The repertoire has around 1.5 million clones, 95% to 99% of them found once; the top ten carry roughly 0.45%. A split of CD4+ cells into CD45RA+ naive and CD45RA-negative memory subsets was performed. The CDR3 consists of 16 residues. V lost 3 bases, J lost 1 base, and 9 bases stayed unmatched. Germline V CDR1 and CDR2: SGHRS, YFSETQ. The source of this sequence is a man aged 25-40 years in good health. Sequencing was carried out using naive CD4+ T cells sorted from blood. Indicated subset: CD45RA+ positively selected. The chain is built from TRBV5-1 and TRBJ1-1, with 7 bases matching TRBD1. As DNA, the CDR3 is TGCGCCAGCAGCTCCTACCCCAGGGGGGGGAACACTGAAGCTTTCTTT. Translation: CASSSYPRGGNTEAFF.